The 7 T cell receptor beta chains reported below all come from one sample, sequenced in a study of cytomegalovirus exposure and HLA in healthy donors. Vbeta (60) and Jbeta (13) primers were used in the PCR. Repertoires were generated with immunoSEQ multiplex PCR, while TCRdb's copy carries only in-frame clones and drops some. The top ten clones hold under 8.5% of a sample with some 95,000 clones, about four fifths of them seen once. Sequenced sample: PBMCs. These receptors all stem from a man aged 25-40 years in good health and CMV-seronegative.

This CDR3 is CASSLDRDSLNTGELFF. The CDR3 DNA reads as TGTGCCAGCAGTTTGGACCGGGACAGCTTAAACACCGGGGAGCTGTTTTTT. The chain employs TRBV28 and TRBJ2-2; 7 bases agree with TRBD1. Germline lookup yields CDR1 MDHEN and CDR2 SYDVKM. The CDR3 has 17 amino acids. The trim removed 3 bases at V and 2 bases at J, leaving 9 bases unmatched. Based on the CDR3 plus reference TRBV28 and TRBJ2-2, the full variable domain is DVKVTQSSRYLVKRTGEKVFLECVQDMDHENMFWYRQDPGLGLRLIYFSYDVKMKEKGDIPEGYSVSREKKERFSLILESASTNQTSMYLCASSLDRDSLNTGELFFGEGSRLTVL.

The genes are TRBV11-2 and TRBJ2-7; 10 positions match TRBD1. The CDR3 consists of 17 residues. Germline CDR1 and CDR2: SGHAT and FQNNGV. V lost 5 bases to trimming and J lost 2 bases; unmatched junction nucleotides: 12. The CDR3 DNA reads TGTGCCAGCAGCCGGACAGGGGGAAAAGTATCGGCCTACGAGCAGTACTTC. Protein product: CASSRTGGKVSAYEQYF.

The J gene is TRBJ1-1, the V gene TRBV5-6; 10 bases are shared with TRBD1. Germline V gene sequence: CDR1 SGHDT, CDR2 YYEEEE. V lost 4 bases, J lost 11 bases, and 8 bases stayed unmatched. The CDR3 runs 13 residues. The CDR3 spells CASSRGTGAGAFF. Here the CDR3 DNA reads TGTGCCAGCAGCCGTGGGACAGGGGCGGGCGCTTTCTTT.

The chain links TRBV5-6 to TRBJ1-2; TRBD1 aligns across 9 bases. After removal of 1 base from V and 8 bases from J, the junction contained 9 bases not matched to a gene. Germline assignment: CDR1 SGHDT and CDR2 YYEEEE. CDR3 length: 15 amino acids. Written as DNA, the CDR3 is TGTGCCAGCAGCTTGATCTGGAAGGACAGGGGAGGCTACACCTTC. It encodes CASSLIWKDRGGYTF.

This chain uses TRBV5-1 with TRBJ2-3; TRBD2 matches at 9 bases. After removal of 0 bases from V and 1 base from J, the junction contained 3 bases not matched to a gene. CDR1 is SGHRS and CDR2 is YFSETQ in the germline V gene. This CDR3 contains 16 residues. This CDR3 reads CASSLASGVGTDTQYF. CDR3 bases: TGCGCCAGCAGCTTGGCTAGCGGGGTAGGCACAGATACGCAGTATTTT.

This chain connects TRBV7-6 to TRBJ1-2; 9 nucleotides match TRBD1. The junction had 11 bases not matched to a gene; V was cut back by 1 base and J by 8 bases. CDR1 and CDR2 (germline): SGHVS, FNYEAQ. This CDR3 is built from 16 residues. CDR3 nucleotides: TGTGCCAGCAGCTTAGGAGTCGCACAGGGGGCCGAGGGCTACACCTTC. Translation: CASSLGVAQGAEGYTF.

This clone has a handful of counts. The chain links TRBV7-9 to TRBJ2-7, with a tentative D call TRBD2 (7 bases). Germline CDR1 and CDR2: SEHNR and FQNEAQ (reference sequence). V lost 2 bases and J 4 bases, leaving 15 bases between the germline ends. The CDR3 sequence is 15 residues long. In nucleotides, the CDR3 is TGTGCCAGCAGCTTAATTAGGGGGGGCTCTTACGAGCAGTACTTC. This translates into CASSLIRGGSYEQYF.